These 4 T cell receptor beta chains originate from one sample sequenced in a study of technical replicates of blood from several donors. Measured with immunoSEQ multiplex PCR; TCRdb has only the in-frame clones, and not every one. The table includes almost 85,000 clones, 97% detected once. What was sequenced was T cells isolated from PBMCs. The origin of the receptors is a human donor in good health.

Here the CDR3 DNA reads TGCGCCAGCAGTCCCTACTCGGGTGAGCAGTTCTTC. Translation: CASSPYSGEQFF. The rearrangement uses TRBV4-1 and TRBJ2-1, with D uncertain. CDR1 MGHRA and CDR2 YSYEKL come from the germline V gene. V was clipped by 6 bases and J by 9 bases, with 12 bases between them. The CDR3 loop spans 12 amino acids.

The rearrangement uses TRBV5-1 and TRBJ2-2; the match to TRBD1 covers 7 bases. V shed 4 bases, J shed 5 bases, and the junction held 8 bases outside the gene matches. The germline V gene encodes CDR1 SGHRS and CDR2 YFSETQ. The CDR3 is made up of 15 amino acids. In DNA, the CDR3 is TGCGCCAGCAGCCGTCTACAGGGGCCGACCGGGGAGCTGTTTTTT. Its protein is CASSRLQGPTGELFF.

The chain carries TRBV7-3 and TRBJ2-5; 13 nucleotides agree with TRBD2. Trimming took 5 bases from V and 2 from J; bases not matched to a gene: 5. The CDR3 spans 16 residues. Germline V gene sequence: CDR1 SGHTA, CDR2 FQGTGA. The CDR3 reads CASSPSTSGGQETQYF. CDR3 DNA sequence: TGTGCCAGCAGCCCCTCGACTAGCGGGGGGCAAGAGACCCAGTACTTC.

This rearrangement joins TRBV5-1 to TRBJ2-7; tentative D call: TRBD1 (6 bases). Trimming shortened V by 5 bases and J by 2 bases, and 17 bases separated the two germline ends. Germline V gene sequence: CDR1 SGHRS, CDR2 YFSETQ. The CDR3 has 15 amino acids. The CDR3 DNA reads as TGCGCCAGCAGTACAGGCCAGGGGATGGCCTACGAGCAGTACTTC. It is translated as CASSTGQGMAYEQYF.